In this sample, the clone carrying this T cell receptor (beta chain) turned up once. Antigen: not known. This sample stems from a study of cytomegalovirus exposure and HLA in healthy donors. With 1 base removed from V and 0 bases from J, the gap between germline ends came to 7 bases. The CDR3 length is 15 residues. Germline V gene lookup returns CDR1 LGHNA and CDR2 YNFKEQ. Study-wide points: A later analysis by the authors found several of the most significant clusters apparently linked to common viral pathogens. Later analysis revealed greater clonal expansion in HLA-associated TCR beta chains than in equally common others. In a later analysis, at a false discovery rate of 0.05, over 15,000 TCR beta sequences matched HLA alleles.

The study sampled nominally healthy donors, though unrecorded immune exposures were likely. In the PCR, 60 Vbeta and 13 Jbeta primers were used. Using immunoSEQ multiplex PCR, the repertoire was profiled, and TCRdb retains in-frame clones only, with some absent. This sample has around 200,000 clones, with more than 65% found just once. The chain combines TRBV4-2 with TRBJ2-1; no reliable D call. Sequencing input: PBMCs. This TCR was recovered from a girl aged 2 to 10 in good health and CMV-seropositive. CDR3 nucleotide sequence: TGTGCCAGCAGCCAAGCTCCCAGCTCCTACAATGAGCAGTTCTTC. It is translated as CASSQAPSSYNEQFF.